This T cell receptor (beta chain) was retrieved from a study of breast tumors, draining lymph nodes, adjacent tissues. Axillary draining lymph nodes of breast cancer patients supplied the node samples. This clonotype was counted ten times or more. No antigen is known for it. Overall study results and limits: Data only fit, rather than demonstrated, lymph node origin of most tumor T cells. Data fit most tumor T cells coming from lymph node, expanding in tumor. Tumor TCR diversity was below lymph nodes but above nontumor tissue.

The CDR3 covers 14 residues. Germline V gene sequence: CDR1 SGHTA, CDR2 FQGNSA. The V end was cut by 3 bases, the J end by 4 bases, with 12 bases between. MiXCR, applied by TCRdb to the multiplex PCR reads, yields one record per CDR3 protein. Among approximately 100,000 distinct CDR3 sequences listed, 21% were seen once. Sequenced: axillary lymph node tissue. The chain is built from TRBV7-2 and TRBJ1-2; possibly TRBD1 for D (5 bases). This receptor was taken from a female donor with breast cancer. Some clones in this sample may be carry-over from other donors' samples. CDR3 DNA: TGTGCCAGCAGCTTCTGGGGGGGTAGCTATGGCTACACCTTC. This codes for CASSFWGGSYGYTF.